One sample yielded the 27 T cell receptor beta chains listed below, sequenced in a study of T-cell reconstitution after alpha-beta-depleted transplantation in children. Unique molecular identifiers were built into the TCRbeta library. TCRdb re-derived calls from the PCR reads in MiXCR, one entry per CDR3 protein. Altogether a few hundred thousand distinct CDR3 sequences are present, around 13% being singletons, with the ten largest covering less than 6.5%. Specimen: PBMCs from the stem cell graft donor, collected from the stem cell graft. These receptors were collected from a human donor who donated a stem cell graft to a child with combined immunodeficiency.

This clonotype was seen ten or more times. This chain links TRBV12-3 or TRBV12-4 with TRBJ2-7; D gene uncertain. The CDR3 extends over 12 amino acids. V lost 3 bases and J 3 bases, leaving 6 bases between the germline ends. The CDR3 reads CASSLTLYEQYF. CDR3 sequence (DNA): TGTGCCAGCAGTTTGACACTCTACGAGCAGTACTTC.

The table lists this clonotype with many counts. This chain uses TRBV20-1 with TRBJ2-7, with TRBD2 identical over 10 bases. The germline gives CDR1 DFQATT, CDR2 SNEGSKA (reference sequence). The ends lost 6 bases at V and 3 bases at J; junction bases unmatched: 14. The CDR3 loop spans 16 amino acids. In nucleotides, the CDR3 is TGCAGTGCCCCCCCCCTAGCGGGAGCGGTAGGCTACGAGCAGTACTTC. The encoded protein is CSAPPLAGAVGYEQYF.

The chain couples TRBV12-3 or TRBV12-4 to TRBJ2-3; 9 nucleotides align to TRBD1. V trimming: 7 bases; J trimming: 6 bases; junction bases outside the gene matches: 8. CDR3 length equals 14 residues. CDR3 loop: CASNRDREVDTQYF. In nucleotides, the CDR3 is TGTGCCAGCAATCGGGACAGGGAAGTGGATACGCAGTATTTT.

This clonotype came up many times. CDR3 region: CASSLRGAYNEQFF. CDR3 DNA: TGTGCCAGCAGCTTAAGGGGAGCCTACAATGAGCAGTTCTTC. This chain joins TRBV7-9 and TRBJ2-1; D tentatively reads TRBD1 or TRBD2 (5 bases each). V was cut by 2 bases and J by 2 bases, with 7 bases left in between. Germline-derived CDR1 and CDR2 are SEHNR and FQNEAQ (reference sequence). This CDR3 has 14 amino acids.

The chain is built from TRBV20-1 and TRBJ1-5, with D possibly being TRBD1 (6 bases). CDR3 length: 16 residues. Germline V CDR1 and CDR2: DFQATT, SNEGSKA (reference sequence). Trimming took off 1 base at V and 3 bases at J, with 16 bases between the two ends. CDR3 in DNA: TGCAGTGCTAGAGTTCGGGACACGCTTTACAATCAGCCCCAGCATTTT. This translates into CSARVRDTLYNQPQHF.

V usage is TRBV7-2 and J usage is TRBJ2-7; perhaps TRBD1 as D (6 bases). Between the trimmed V and J ends, which lost 2 bases and 2 bases, there was a span of 13 bases. The CDR3 consists of 15 residues. The germline V gene has CDR1 SGHTA and CDR2 FQGNSA. The CDR3 bases are TGTGCCAGCAGCTTATCTTCCAGGGACACCTACGAGCAGTACTTC. Translated, it gives CASSLSSRDTYEQYF.

V usage is TRBV5-5 and J usage is TRBJ2-3; perhaps TRBD1 as D (6 bases). Trimming took 4 bases from V and 2 from J, leaving 17 bases between them. Germline V gene sequence: CDR1 SGHKS, CDR2 YYEKEE (reference sequence). This CDR3 is built from 16 residues. The CDR3 spells CASSRSLAGVTDTQYF. For the CDR3, the DNA is TGTGCCAGCAGCCGTTCCTTGGCAGGGGTCACAGATACGCAGTATTTT. Full variable domain (rest looked up from reference TRBV5-5 and TRBJ2-3): DAGVTQSPTHLIKTRGQQVTLRCSPISGHKSVSWYQQVLGQGPQFIFQYYEKEERGRGNFPDRFSARQFPNYSSELNVNALLLGDSALYLCASSRSLAGVTDTQYFGPGTRLTVL.

The rearrangement uses TRBV12-3 or TRBV12-4 and TRBJ2-3; D is ambiguous. This CDR3 contains 12 residues. Trimming removed 5 bases from V and 7 bases from J, with 10 bases in between. The DNA of the CDR3 is TGTGCCAGCAGTCCTGGGCCCTATACGCAGTATTTT. Amino acid sequence: CASSPGPYTQYF.

This clonotype was counted a few times. This chain uses TRBV25-1 with TRBJ1-5; no reliable D call. Trimming removed 6 bases at V and 6 bases at J, with 9 bases between. The V gene's germline CDR1 is MGHDK and CDR2 SYGVNS. The CDR3 sequence is 12 residues long. The DNA of the CDR3 is TGTGCCAGCAGAGGTGAGGGTCAGCCCCAGCATTTT. Its protein product is CASRGEGQPQHF.

This chain connects TRBV7-9 to TRBJ1-1, with 7 bases that match TRBD1. There are 16 residues in the CDR3. Trimming cost V 2 bases and J 3 bases; bases outside gene matches: 9. The germline gives CDR1 SEHNR, CDR2 FQNEAQ (reference sequence). CDR3 in DNA: TGTGCCAGCAGCTTAAGGCAGGGGGTAGGAGACACTGAAGCTTTCTTT. As protein: CASSLRQGVGDTEAFF.

This clonotype appeared a few times. The J gene is TRBJ2-7, the V gene TRBV9; 8 positions match TRBD2. J was trimmed by 5 bases and V by 3 bases; bases with no gene match: 10. The germline V gene has CDR1 SGDLS and CDR2 YYNGEE. This CDR3 has 15 residues. Here the CDR3 reads CASSEAPAGAHEQYF. The CDR3 DNA is TGTGCCAGCAGCGAGGCCCCAGCGGGAGCTCACGAGCAGTACTTC.

This clonotype was seen only a few times. This sequence joins TRBV7-2 and TRBJ2-2; 10 bases map to TRBD2. V dropped 1 base and J dropped 8; count of bases not matched to a gene: 7. Germline CDR1 SGHTA, CDR2 FQGNSA. The CDR3 covers 16 residues. The chain's CDR3 is CASSLGLAGVAGELFF. The CDR3 DNA reads TGTGCCAGCAGCTTAGGCCTAGCGGGAGTAGCGGGGGAGCTGTTTTTT.

The rearrangement joins TRBV29-1 to TRBJ2-3; 11 bases match TRBD2. This CDR3 has 17 amino acids. Germline-derived CDR1 and CDR2 are SQVTM and ANQGSEA. V gave up 7 bases and J gave up 4 bases; unmatched junction bases: 16. Written as DNA, the CDR3 is TGCAGCGGGTCGGGTCTAGCGGGGGGACGACCCCCAGATACGCAGTATTTT. Translated, it gives CSGSGLAGGRPPDTQYF.

In its sample, this clonotype was seen a few times. The gene calls are TRBV7-9 and TRBJ2-5; 8 positions match TRBD2. Germline values: CDR1 SEHNR, CDR2 FQNEAQ (reference sequence). Trimming at V came to 5 bases and at J to 5 bases, leaving 7 bases not matched to a gene. The CDR3 length is 14 residues. The CDR3 here is CASSQGTRGETQYF. The CDR3 nucleotides read TGTGCCAGCAGCCAAGGGACTAGGGGCGAGACCCAGTACTTC.

This clonotype was picked up one time. The rearrangement links TRBV6-5 to TRBJ2-7, with 9 bases fitting TRBD1. The V segment lost 4 bases and the J segment 1 base; nucleotides outside the gene matches: 8. The CDR3 covers 16 residues. CDR1 MNHEY and CDR2 SVGAGI come from the germline V gene. CDR3 DNA: TGTGCCAGCAGTTCAAGGCCGGGACAGGGTTCCTACGAGCAGTACTTC. This gives the protein CASSSRPGQGSYEQYF.

This clonotype was detected only a few times. The chain has TRBV2 and TRBJ2-1; possibly TRBD2 for D (6 bases). This CDR3 has 12 amino acids. Germline lookup yields CDR1 SNHLY and CDR2 FYNNEI. V lost 7 bases to trimming and J lost 3 bases, with 7 bases between them. CDR3 loop: CASIADYNEQFF. The CDR3 DNA is TGTGCCAGCATAGCGGACTACAATGAGCAGTTCTTC.

The chain combines TRBV6-2 or TRBV6-3 with TRBJ2-1; maybe TRBD2 (6 bases). Germline V gives CDR1 MNHEY, CDR2 SVGEGT. The CDR3 is made up of 15 amino acids. V dropped 2 bases and J dropped 2 bases, with 10 bases sitting between them. The CDR3 reads CASSYPGGPYNEQFF. CDR3 sequence (DNA): TGTGCCAGCAGTTACCCCGGAGGGCCCTACAATGAGCAGTTCTTC.

The table lists this clonotype with a few counts. The gene calls are TRBV12-3 or TRBV12-4 and TRBJ2-5; D remains unclear. The germline V and J ends were trimmed by 7 bases and 0 bases, with 12 bases remaining between them. The CDR3 consists of 14 residues. The CDR3 loop is CASTRNTDQETQYF. DNA for the CDR3: TGTGCCAGCACCCGTAACACAGACCAAGAGACCCAGTACTTC.

This clonotype turned up a few times. This chain joins TRBV2 and TRBJ1-3; 7 bases map to TRBD1. In germline, CDR1 is SNHLY, CDR2 FYNNEI. The CDR3 sequence is 17 residues long. Trimming took 4 bases from V and 0 from J; bases not matched to a gene: 9. The chain's CDR3 is CASSVRTGLYSGNTIYF. The CDR3 DNA follows: TGTGCCAGCAGTGTGAGGACAGGACTGTACTCTGGAAACACCATATATTTT.

This clonotype was detected ten times or more. The gene calls are TRBV29-1 and TRBJ2-3; possibly TRBD1 for D (5 bases). With 1 base removed from V and 5 bases from J, the gap between germline ends came to 10 bases. The CDR3 consists of 13 residues. Germline CDR1 SQVTM, CDR2 ANQGSEA. As DNA, the CDR3 is TGCAGCGTTGAAGCCCCAGGGTTAGATACGCAGTATTTT. As protein: CSVEAPGLDTQYF.

The table lists this clonotype with many counts. In DNA form, the CDR3 reads TGTGCCAGCAGCTTACTACAGACTAGCACAGATACGCAGTATTTT. The encoded protein is CASSLLQTSTDTQYF. The genes are TRBV7-9 and TRBJ2-3; D call uncertain. The CDR3 spans 15 residues. The germline CDR1 and CDR2 sequences are SEHNR and FQNEAQ (reference sequence). The germline V and J ends were trimmed by 2 bases and 0 bases, with 9 bases remaining between them.

This clonotype was recorded many times. The chain links TRBV27 to TRBJ1-4; 9 bases map to TRBD1. CDR1 is MNHEY, CDR2 SMNVEV, per germline (reference sequence). This CDR3 is built from 15 residues. V was pared by 6 bases and J by 4 bases, with 6 bases of the junction left unmatched. The CDR3 sequence is CASRQGAVINEKLFF. The CDR3 nucleotides are TGTGCCAGCAGACAGGGGGCGGTAATTAATGAAAAACTGTTTTTT.

This chain links TRBV14 with TRBJ1-1; D gene uncertain. CDR1 and CDR2 from the germline V gene are SGHDN and FVKESK. V lost 5 bases to trimming and J lost 1 base, with 8 bases between them. The CDR3 extends over 13 amino acids. The CDR3 DNA reads as TGTGCCAGCAGCGCTACAAAGAACACTGAAGCTTTCTTT. Amino acid sequence: CASSATKNTEAFF. Based on the CDR3 plus reference TRBV14 and TRBJ1-1, the full variable domain is EAGVTQFPSHSVIEKGQTVTLRCDPISGHDNLYWYRRVMGKEIKFLLHFVKESKQDESGMPNNRFLAERTGGTYSTLKVQPAELEDSGVYFCASSATKNTEAFFGQGTRLTVV.

For this clonotype: The conserved final phenylalanine or tryptophan is absent from the CDR3, which likely points to a read error. V is TRBV9 and J is TRBJ1-1; possible D gene TRBD1, 5 bases. The V end lost 2 bases, the J end lost 2 bases, and 13 bases lay between the germline ends. The CDR3 covers 15 residues. The germline CDR1 and CDR2 sequences are SGDLS and YYNGEE. This CDR3 is CASSVGTKINTEAFS. The CDR3 DNA sequence: TGTGCCAGCAGCGTGGGGACGAAAATAAACACTGAAGCTTTCTCT.

This clonotype was counted ten times or more. J is TRBJ2-7 and V is TRBV5-5; D is perhaps TRBD2 (6 bases). CDR1 and CDR2 from the germline V gene are SGHKS and YYEKEE (reference sequence). V was trimmed by 4 bases and J by 3 bases, leaving 14 bases between them. The CDR3 runs 14 residues. The CDR3, as DNA: TGTGCCAGCAGCATACTAGCTCCGGACTACGAGCAGTACTTC. Its translation: CASSILAPDYEQYF.

The chain has TRBV4-2 and TRBJ1-5, with a possible D match to TRBD1 (6 bases). The length of the CDR3 is 16 residues. The germline V gene encodes CDR1 LGHNA and CDR2 YNFKEQ. Trimming took 1 base from V and 4 from J, leaving 14 bases between them. DNA of the CDR3: TGTGCCAGCAGCCAAGCAGGGGACGGGCATAATCAGCCCCAGCATTTT. Encoded protein: CASSQAGDGHNQPQHF.

The rearrangement joins TRBV5-6 to TRBJ1-2; D is perhaps TRBD1 (6 bases). The CDR3 has 11 amino acids. CDR1 is SGHDT and CDR2 is YYEEEE in the germline V gene. Trimming stripped 3 bases from V and 14 bases from J, with 14 bases between. The CDR3 nucleotides are TGTGCCAGCAGCTCCCGGACAGTTGGTACCTTC. It encodes CASSSRTVGTF.